Listed below are T cell receptor beta chains from one sample, sequenced in a study of blood T cell repertoires in COVID-19. Produced via immunoSEQ multiplex PCR; TCRdb's table is partial and in-frame only. The table has around 120,000 clones, about 90% seen once; the top ten hold 3.8%. Sequenced sample: peripheral blood. These receptors all come from a woman between 55 and 75 years old with COVID-19, enrolled during active disease. Both conserved end residues are part of each CDR3. A D gene is named only where the DNA matches it firmly. Size values are once, few and many counts, or a class for expanded clones, and some rows have none.

TRBV19	.	.	TRBJ1-2	TGTGCCAGTAGTATAATTATAGGGGATGGCTACACCTTC	CASSIIIGDGYTF
TRBV30	.	.	TRBJ1-1	TGTGCCTGGAGTGTAGGGGGAACTAACACTGAAGCTTTCTTT	CAWSVGGTNTEAFF
TRBV18	.	.	TRBJ2-5	TGTGCCAGCTCACCATTGACTGGAGAGACCCAGTACTTC	CASSPLTGETQYF
TRBV27	.	TRBD1	TRBJ2-7	TGTGCCAGCAGTTCCCGGGACAGGGGACTGAACGAGCAGTACTTC	CASSSRDRGLNEQYF
TRBV6-5	.	TRBD1	TRBJ1-1	TGTGCCAGCAGTTACTACAGGGGAGCCACTGAAGCTTTCTTT	CASSYYRGATEAFF
TRBV11-3	.	.	TRBJ2-3	TGTGCCAGCAGCCAGGGGCTCTACACAGATACGCAGTATTTT	CASSQGLYTDTQYF
TRBV12-3/TRBV12-4	.	TRBD1	TRBJ1-5	TGTGCCAGCAGTTTACAGGGGGTTCAGCCCCAGCATTTT	CASSLQGVQPQHF
TRBV13	.	TRBD2	TRBJ2-2	TGTGCCAGCAGCTTACTCGGGACTAGCGGGGGGGCCCCCGGGGAGCTGTTTTTT	CASSLLGTSGGAPGELFF
TRBV25-1	.	TRBD1	TRBJ1-1	TGTGCCAGCAGGGGACAGGGGAACACTGAAGCTTTCTTT	CASRGQGNTEAFF
TRBV7-3	.	.	TRBJ2-2	TGTGCCAGCAGCTTAAGCCAGGTTGGAACCGGGGAGCTGTTTTTT	CASSLSQVGTGELFF
TRBV5-5	few	.	TRBJ1-2	TGTGCCAGCAGCTTTGGAGGAGATGGCTACACCTTC	CASSFGGDGYTF
TRBV30	.	.	TRBJ1-2	TGTGCCTGGAGTGGGAGGGCGGTGGATGGCTACACCTTC	CAWSGRAVDGYTF
TRBV5-1	.	.	TRBJ1-1	TGCGCCAGCACTGTTTCCTCAGGAATGAACACTGAAGCTTTCTTT	CASTVSSGMNTEAFF
TRBV9	.	TRBD1	TRBJ1-6	TGTGCCAGCAGCCAGGACAGGGCACTCAATTCACCCCTCCACTTT	CASSQDRALNSPLHF
TRBV29-1	.	TRBD2	TRBJ2-7	TGCAGCGCCCCGGGGGGGATATCCTACGAGCAGTACTTC	CSAPGGISYEQYF
TRBV7-9	once	TRBD1	TRBJ2-7	TGTGCCAGCAGCCCGCCGGGACAGGGGCAGAACGAGCAGTACTTC	CASSPPGQGQNEQYF
TRBV7-9	.	TRBD1	TRBJ2-7	TGTGCCAGCAGCCCTAACAGGGGCCCTATAGACGAGCAGTACTTC	CASSPNRGPIDEQYF
TRBV9	.	.	TRBJ1-2	TGTGCCAGCAGCGTAGACGCGGGACGGAGCTATGGCTACACCTTC	CASSVDAGRSYGYTF
TRBV7-9	.	.	TRBJ1-5	TGTGCCAGCAGCTTAGGCCAGGACAATCAGCCCCAGCATTTT	CASSLGQDNQPQHF
TRBV3-1/TRBV3-2	.	.	TRBJ1-3	TGTGCCAGCAGGTACGGTCAAGGAAACACCATATATTTT	CASRYGQGNTIYF
TRBV7-8	.	TRBD1	TRBJ2-1	TGTGCCAGCAGCAGGGACAGAAACAATGAGCAGTTCTTC	CASSRDRNNEQFF
TRBV6-2/TRBV6-3	few	TRBD2	TRBJ2-5	TGTGCCAGCAGCTCGACTAGCGGGGGGGCCGAGACCCAGTACTTC	CASSSTSGGAETQYF
TRBV7-6	.	.	TRBJ1-2	TGTGCCAGCAGCTTAGAAGCAGGGATGTCTTCCGGGCACTATGGCTACACCTTC	CASSLEAGMSSGHYGYTF
TRBV7-9	.	.	TRBJ1-4	TGTGCCAGCAGCTTAACGGGGGTAAGAGACGAAAAACTGTTTTTT	CASSLTGVRDEKLFF
TRBV9	.	TRBD1	TRBJ2-1	TGTGCCAGCAGCGTAGGAGGGGGCGTTGGGAATGAGCAGTTCTTC	CASSVGGGVGNEQFF
TRBV4-1	few	TRBD1	TRBJ2-7	TGCGCCAGCAGCCCCAGGACAGGGTGGAGCGAGCAGTACTTC	CASSPRTGWSEQYF
TRBV6-4	.	.	TRBJ2-2	TGTGCCAGCAGTGACTCCCCGGTTGGCACCGGGGAGCTGTTTTTT	CASSDSPVGTGELFF
TRBV18	once	.	TRBJ1-1	TGTGCCAGCTCGCTCATCGGTTTTGAGAGCACTGAAGCTTTCTTT	CASSLIGFESTEAFF
TRBV30	.	TRBD1	TRBJ1-2	TGTGCCTGGAGTGTACGGAAAGGGGGCAGTAACTATGGCTACACCTTC	CAWSVRKGGSNYGYTF
TRBV5-6	few	TRBD2	TRBJ2-1	TGTGCCAGCAGCGCGGGACTAGCGGGGGTACTAGGTGAGCAGTTCTTC	CASSAGLAGVLGEQFF
TRBV7-7	once	TRBD1	TRBJ1-4	TGTGCTAGCAGTCCTGGACAGGGGGGAGAGGAAAAACTGTTTTTT	CASSPGQGGEEKLFF
TRBV7-3	.	.	TRBJ1-1	TGTGCCAGCAGCTTCGGGGAGAACACTGAAGCTTTCTTT	CASSFGENTEAFF
TRBV18	.	.	TRBJ2-1	TGTGCCAGCTCACCACCATCAGGGGCTCTACCCTACAATGAGCAGTTCTTC	CASSPPSGALPYNEQFF
TRBV27	.	.	TRBJ2-7	TGTGCCAGCAGAGGACTCCACTACGAGCAGTACTTC	CASRGLHYEQYF
TRBV5-6	.	.	TRBJ1-3	TGTGCCAGCAGCTTAAACAGGCCCCTCTCTGGAAACACCATATATTTT	CASSLNRPLSGNTIYF
TRBV27	.	TRBD1	TRBJ1-1	TGTGCCAGCAGTAAGTCCGGGACAGGGGGCTTTGAAGCTTTCTTT	CASSKSGTGGFEAFF
TRBV7-2	.	.	TRBJ1-2	TGTGCCAGCAGCTTATCTCAACGGGGGGCGGGTGGCTACACCTTC	CASSLSQRGAGGYTF
TRBV6-1	.	.	TRBJ2-3	TGTGCCAGCAGTGAGCAAGCGGCAGATACGCAGTATTTT	CASSEQAADTQYF
TRBV10-3	.	.	TRBJ1-4	TGTGCCATCAGTGAGTCGGCCTCTCCAACTAATGAAAAACTGTTTTTT	CAISESASPTNEKLFF
TRBV6-5	.	.	TRBJ1-2	TGTGCCAGCAGAGAGGAGACTAACTATGGCTACACCTTC	CASREETNYGYTF
TRBV11-1	.	.	TRBJ2-1	TGTGCCAGCAGCTCATTTGCGGAGCAGTTCTTC	CASSSFAEQFF
TRBV7-2	.	.	TRBJ1-3	TGTGCCAGCTCAGAGATCGGGGGTCGGAACACCATATATTTT	CASSEIGGRNTIYF
TRBV4-1	.	.	TRBJ1-2	TGCGCCAGCAGCCAGAGGACGGGGGGTCATGGCTACACCTTC	CASSQRTGGHGYTF
TRBV5-6	.	.	TRBJ2-7	TGTGCCAGCAGGTACAGGGTTTCCTACGAGCAGTACTTC	CASRYRVSYEQYF
TRBV28	.	.	TRBJ1-1	TGTGCCAGCCATGATAGGAACACTGAAGCTTTCTTT	CASHDRNTEAFF
TRBV6-5	.	.	TRBJ1-6	TGTGCCAGCAGTTTAACAGGCTCCTATAATTCACCCCTCCACTTT	CASSLTGSYNSPLHF
TRBV6-1	.	.	TRBJ2-1	TGTGCCAGCAGTGAAGCATTTGGGGCTCCCTCTCCGGGCAATGAGCAGTTCTTC	CASSEAFGAPSPGNEQFF
TRBV6-5	.	.	TRBJ1-5	TGTGCTTCCGCATCTGAGGTGTATAGCAATCAGCCCCAGCATTTT	CASASEVYSNQPQHF